Shown below are 12 T cell receptor beta chains from a single sample sequenced in a study of response to subunit inactivated influenza vaccine. Each CDR3 protein gets one entry after TCRdb re-called the RT-PCR reads with MiXCR. There are roughly 630,000 distinct CDR3 sequences in the sample; around 13% occur only once, and about 7.4% lies in the top ten. The sequenced sample was PBMCs from blood, obtained approximately 15 days before vaccination. All receptors derive from a man aged 45-65 years who received an inactivated influenza vaccine.

This clonotype appeared a few times. The rearrangement links TRBV11-2 to TRBJ1-1; 7 nucleotides line up with TRBD1. V lost 5 bases and J lost 4; bases outside the gene matches: 10. The CDR3 runs to 15 residues. The germline gives CDR1 SGHAT, CDR2 FQNNGV. CDR3 nucleotide sequence: TGTGCCAGCAGCCCCTACAGGGGACCTAGCACTGAAGCTTTCTTT. Translated, it gives CASSPYRGPSTEAFF.

This clonotype showed up just a few times. The chain couples TRBV20-1 to TRBJ1-1; 7 bases line up with TRBD1. With 6 bases clipped from V and 7 bases from J, the junction kept 8 bases outside the gene matches. This CDR3 spans 12 amino acids. CDR1 is DFQATT and CDR2 is SNEGSKA in the germline V gene (reference sequence). The CDR3 region is CSATGQTNEAFF. The DNA of the CDR3 is TGCAGTGCCACGGGACAGACGAATGAAGCTTTCTTT.

This clonotype came up many times. The chain is built from TRBV18 and TRBJ2-2; D remains ambiguous. Trimming took 8 bases from V and 6 from J, leaving 13 bases between them. The CDR3 loop spans 13 amino acids. The germline V gene has CDR1 KGHSH and CDR2 LQKENI. The CDR3 loop reads CASSPRDAGELFF. DNA for the CDR3: TGTGCCAGCAGCCCTAGGGATGCCGGGGAGCTGTTTTTT.

This clonotype was recorded at least ten times. The chain employs TRBV12-3 or TRBV12-4 and TRBJ1-5; 7 bases match TRBD1. The ends lost 2 bases at V and 6 bases at J; junction bases unmatched: 1. The CDR3 sequence is 13 residues long. The CDR3: CASSLTGAQPQHF. The CDR3 coding sequence is TGTGCCAGCAGTTTAACAGGGGCTCAGCCCCAGCATTTT.

This clonotype was observed a few times. V and J are TRBV20-1 and TRBJ1-2; D is unresolved. V was pared by 3 bases and J by 7 bases, with 18 bases between. Germline values: CDR1 DFQATT, CDR2 SNEGSKA (reference sequence). This CDR3 region has 14 residues. This CDR3 reads CSASPNLGLGGYTF. The CDR3 DNA reads as TGCAGTGCTAGCCCCAACCTAGGACTTGGTGGCTACACCTTC.

The chain couples TRBV28 to TRBJ2-1; no clear D gene. This CDR3 contains 13 residues. V lost 3 bases and J lost 5, with 8 bases in between. Germline V gene sequence: CDR1 MDHEN, CDR2 SYDVKM. The CDR3 nucleotides read TGTGCCAGCAGTTTTGCCCTAGACAATGAGCAGTTCTTC. Residues: CASSFALDNEQFF.

This clonotype was observed a handful of times. V and J are TRBV11-2 and TRBJ2-1; no firm D call. Germline CDR1 and CDR2: SGHAT and FQNNGV. The CDR3 is 16 amino acids. The V end was cut by 7 bases, the J end by 0 bases, with 16 bases between. CDR3 sequence: CASTLGRTSSYNEQFF. CDR3 sequence (DNA): TGTGCCAGCACCCTCGGGCGGACGAGCTCCTACAATGAGCAGTTCTTC.

Here the CDR3 reads CASSFNNRGQPQHF. CDR3 DNA sequence: TGTGCCAGCAGTTTTAATAATAGAGGTCAGCCCCAGCATTTT. The chain links TRBV28 to TRBJ1-5, with D unclear. The V end lost 3 bases, the J end lost 6 bases, and 12 bases lay between the germline ends. Germline loops: CDR1 MDHEN, CDR2 SYDVKM. The CDR3 contains 14 residues.

CDR3 residues: CAWSATGDEQFF. The CDR3 DNA follows: TGTGCCTGGAGTGCAACAGGGGATGAGCAGTTCTTC. The genes are TRBV30 and TRBJ2-1; 7 bases match TRBD1. Trimming took 1 base from V and 8 from J; bases not matched to a gene: 2. The CDR3 covers 12 residues. From germline, CDR1 is GTSNPN and CDR2 SVGIG (reference sequence).

This clonotype came up many times. This chain joins TRBV29-1 and TRBJ1-1; D may be TRBD1 (5 bases). In germline, CDR1 is SQVTM, CDR2 ANQGSEA. This CDR3 spans 16 amino acids. V was pared by 0 bases and J by 4 bases, with 18 bases between. The CDR3 nucleotides read TGCAGCGTTGAAGATCGCCGGGGAGGGACCTTCACTGAAGCTTTCTTT. The encoded protein is CSVEDRRGGTFTEAFF. Drawing the rest from reference TRBV29-1 and TRBJ1-1, the complete variable domain is SAVISQKPSRDICQRGTSLTIQCQVDSQVTMMFWYRQQPGQSLTLIATANQGSEATYESGFVIDKFPISRPNLTFSTLTVSNMSPEDSSIYLCSVEDRRGGTFTEAFFGQGTRLTVV.

This clonotype came up many times. The V call is TRBV10-3, the J call TRBJ2-7; 15 bases agree with TRBD2. The germline V gene has CDR1 ENHRY and CDR2 SYGVKD. The CDR3 is 17 residues long. With V trimmed by 3 bases and J by 2 bases, 5 bases remained unmatched. CDR3 region: CAISDPGTSGGTYEQYF. DNA for the CDR3: TGTGCCATCAGTGATCCCGGGACTAGCGGGGGGACCTACGAGCAGTACTTC.

This clonotype showed up just a few times. The J gene is TRBJ1-2, the V gene TRBV3-1; the D is unclear. V dropped 1 base and J dropped 0 bases, with 6 bases sitting between them. Germline CDR1 and CDR2: LGHDT and YNNKEL (reference sequence). The CDR3 extends over 14 amino acids. The CDR3 DNA sequence: TGTGCCAGCAGCCAAGTAGCAGCTAACTATGGCTACACCTTC. Translated: CASSQVAANYGYTF.